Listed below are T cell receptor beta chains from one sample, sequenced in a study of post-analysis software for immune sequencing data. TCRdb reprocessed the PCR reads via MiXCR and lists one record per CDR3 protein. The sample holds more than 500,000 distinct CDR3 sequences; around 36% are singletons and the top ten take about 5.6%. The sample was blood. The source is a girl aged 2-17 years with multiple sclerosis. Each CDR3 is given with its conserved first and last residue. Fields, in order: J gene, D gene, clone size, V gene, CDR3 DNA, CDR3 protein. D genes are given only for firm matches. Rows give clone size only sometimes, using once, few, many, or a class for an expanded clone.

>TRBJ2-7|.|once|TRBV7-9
TGTGCCAGCAGCACTGGACAGTTGCTTAGAGAGCAGTACTTC
CASSTGQLLREQYF
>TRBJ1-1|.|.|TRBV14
TGTGCCAGCAGCCAAGATGGGGGGGGCCCCACTGAAGCTTTCTTT
CASSQDGGGPTEAFF
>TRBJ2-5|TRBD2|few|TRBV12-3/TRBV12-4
TGTGCCAGCAGCGGACTAGCGGGGCGCCAAGAGACCCAGTACTTC
CASSGLAGRQETQYF
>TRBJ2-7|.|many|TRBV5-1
TGCGCCAGCAGCTGGGACTCCTCCTACGAGCAGTACTTC
CASSWDSSYEQYF
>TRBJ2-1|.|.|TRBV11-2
TGTGCCAGCAGCTTAGTTCTAGGCAGAGCCTACAATGAGCAGTTCTTC
CASSLVLGRAYNEQFF
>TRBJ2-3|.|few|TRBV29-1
TGCAGCGTTGTCGTGGGCACAGATACGCAGTATTTT
CSVVVGTDTQYF
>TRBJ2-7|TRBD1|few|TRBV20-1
TGCAGTGCTAGGGGGGGACAGGGCTACGAGCAGTACTTC
CSARGGQGYEQYF
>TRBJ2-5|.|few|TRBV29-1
TGCAGCGTTTATTTTGGGGGTATGGGAGAGACCCAGTACTTC
CSVYFGGMGETQYF
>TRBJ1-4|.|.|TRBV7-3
TGTGCCAGCAGCCTAGGGGAAACTAATGAAAAACTGTTTTTT
CASSLGETNEKLFF
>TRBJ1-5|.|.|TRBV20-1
TGCAGTGTTCTAGAAAGGGGCTCGTTTCAGCCCCAGCATTTT
CSVLERGSFQPQHF
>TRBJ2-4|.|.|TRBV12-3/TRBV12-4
TGTGCCAGCAGTTCCGCCGGAGATTCCAAAAACATTCAGTACTTC
CASSSAGDSKNIQYF
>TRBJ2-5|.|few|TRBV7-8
TGTGCCAGCAGCTTACGGACAACTCAAGAGACCCAGTACTTC
CASSLRTTQETQYF
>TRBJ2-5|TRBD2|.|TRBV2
TGTGCCAGCAGTGAAGGATCGGGGGGGCAGACCCAGTACTTC
CASSEGSGGQTQYF
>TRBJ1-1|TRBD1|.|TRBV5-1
TGCGCCAGCAGCTTGCCAGACAGGGGGTGGGACACTGAAGCTTTCTTT
CASSLPDRGWDTEAFF
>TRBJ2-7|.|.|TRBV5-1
TGCGCCAGCAGCCCCGTTACAGGGTCCACCTCCTACGAGCAGTACTTC
CASSPVTGSTSYEQYF
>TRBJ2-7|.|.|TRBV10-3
TGTGCCAGCTTGGGCTGGGCCTACGAGCAGTACTTC
CASLGWAYEQYF
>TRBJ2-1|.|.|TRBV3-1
TGTGCCAGCAGCCGGGTGGCGGGTTACAATGAGCAGTTCTTC
CASSRVAGYNEQFF
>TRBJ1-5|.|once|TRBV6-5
TGTGCCAGCAGGTCGGGGCAGAGTCGGCAGGATCAGCCCCAGCATTTT
CASRSGQSRQDQPQHF
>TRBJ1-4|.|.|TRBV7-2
TGTGCCAGCAGCTTAGGACAGGCCGAAAAACTGTTTTTT
CASSLGQAEKLFF
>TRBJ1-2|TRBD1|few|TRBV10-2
TGCGCCAGCAGTGTTAGGACAGGGAGCGGCTACACCTTC
CASSVRTGSGYTF
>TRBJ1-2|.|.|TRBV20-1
TGCAGTGCACGAGTTTCACAGGGAAGCTACACCTTC
CSARVSQGSYTF
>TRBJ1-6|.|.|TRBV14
TGTGCCAGCAGCCAAGTATTGGGACGACGGGCACCCCTCCACTTT
CASSQVLGRRAPLHF
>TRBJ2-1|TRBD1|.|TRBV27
TGTGCCAGCAGTTTAAGGGGGCCGGACAATGAGCAGTTCTTC
CASSLRGPDNEQFF
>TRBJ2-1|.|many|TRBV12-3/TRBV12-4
TGTGCCAGCAGTTTAGTAGGGGTGCAGTTCTTC
CASSLVGVQFF
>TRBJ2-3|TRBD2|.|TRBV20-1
TGCAGTGCTAGAGTTTCTAGCGGGCGTAGCACAGATACGCAGTATTTT
CSARVSSGRSTDTQYF
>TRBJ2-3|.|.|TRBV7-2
TGTGCCAGCAGCTCCCCAGGGGTAGGCACAGATACGCAGTATTTT
CASSSPGVGTDTQYF
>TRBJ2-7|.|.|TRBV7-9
TGTGCCAGCATCCCGAGGGGGTCAGGGGCTTTCATTCACCGCTACGAGCAGTACTTC
CASIPRGSGAFIHRYEQYF
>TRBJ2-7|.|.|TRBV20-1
TGCAGTGCTAGAGATAATAAGGCTCGGGGGGCAGGATACGAGCAGTACTTC
CSARDNKARGAGYEQYF
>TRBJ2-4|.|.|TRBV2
TGTGCCAGCACCCTCCAACGCGGCATTCAGTACTTC
CASTLQRGIQYF
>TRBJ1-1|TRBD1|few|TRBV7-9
TGTGCCAGCAGCCGGGGACAGGGGGCCGCGGCTTTCTTT
CASSRGQGAAAFF
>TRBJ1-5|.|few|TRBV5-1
TGCGCCAGCAGCTTGGCAGGGGAGGTCAATCAGCCCCAGCATTTT
CASSLAGEVNQPQHF
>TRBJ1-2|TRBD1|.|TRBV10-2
TGCGCCAGCAGTGGACAGGGGAAGGGTAACTATGGCTACACCTTC
CASSGQGKGNYGYTF
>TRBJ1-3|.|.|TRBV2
TGTGCCAGCAGTGGGGGGTCCCTCTCTGGAAACACCATATATTTT
CASSGGSLSGNTIYF
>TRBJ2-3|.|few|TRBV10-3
TGTGCCATCAGTGAGTCCGTAGGGACGTCTAGCACAGATACGCAGTATTTT
CAISESVGTSSTDTQYF
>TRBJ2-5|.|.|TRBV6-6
TGTGCCAGCAGTTACTCGCGGCAAGAGACCCAGTACTTC
CASSYSRQETQYF
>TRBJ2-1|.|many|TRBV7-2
TGTGCCAGCAGCCCGGACACCTCCTACAATGAGCAGTTCTTC
CASSPDTSYNEQFF
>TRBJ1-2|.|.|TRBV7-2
TGTGCCAGCACTATAAACCAGGGTCCTGACACCTTC
CASTINQGPDTF
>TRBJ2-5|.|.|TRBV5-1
TGCGCCAGCAGCTTGGAGTTCGGGCCCCCCGGAGAGACCCAGTACTTC
CASSLEFGPPGETQYF
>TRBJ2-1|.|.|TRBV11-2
TGTGCCAGCAGCTTACAGGGGCTTGGCTCCTACAATGAGCAGTTCTTC
CASSLQGLGSYNEQFF
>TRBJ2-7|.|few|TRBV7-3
TGTGCCAGCAGCTTAAGTCGGGGGCCGTCCTACGAGCAGTACTTC
CASSLSRGPSYEQYF
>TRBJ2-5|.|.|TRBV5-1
TGCGCCAGCAGCTTTGGAGGGCAGACCCACCAAGAGACCCAGTACTTC
CASSFGGQTHQETQYF
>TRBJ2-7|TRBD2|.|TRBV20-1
TGCAGTGCTAGTGAACTAGCGGGGAGGTCAGAGATCCAGTACTTC
CSASELAGRSEIQYF
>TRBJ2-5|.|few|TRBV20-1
TGCAGCCCTCAGAACCAAGAGACCCAGTACTTC
CSPQNQETQYF
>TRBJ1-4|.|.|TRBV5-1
TGCGCCAGCACCTTCGACGGGAGGAAAAATGAAAAACTGTTTTTT
CASTFDGRKNEKLFF
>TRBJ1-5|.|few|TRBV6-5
TGTGCCAGCAGGCCCATCCGGGGCAATCAGCCCCAGCATTTT
CASRPIRGNQPQHF
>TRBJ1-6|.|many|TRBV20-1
TGCAGTGCTAGAGCCCGCCAGAATAATTCACCCCTCCACTTT
CSARARQNNSPLHF